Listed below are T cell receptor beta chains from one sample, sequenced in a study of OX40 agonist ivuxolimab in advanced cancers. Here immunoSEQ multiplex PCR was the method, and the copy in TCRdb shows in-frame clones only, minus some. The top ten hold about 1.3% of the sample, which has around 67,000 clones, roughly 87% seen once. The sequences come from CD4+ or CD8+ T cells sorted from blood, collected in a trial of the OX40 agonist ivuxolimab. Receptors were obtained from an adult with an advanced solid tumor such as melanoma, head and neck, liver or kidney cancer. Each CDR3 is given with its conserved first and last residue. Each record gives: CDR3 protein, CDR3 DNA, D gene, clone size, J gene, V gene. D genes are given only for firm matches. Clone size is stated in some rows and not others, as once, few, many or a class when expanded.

CDR3 protein: CASSLALAAGGNEQFF
CDR3 DNA: TGTGCCAGCAGCTTAGCACTAGCGGCTGGGGGGAATGAGCAGTTCTTC
D gene: TRBD2
clone size: -
J gene: TRBJ2-1
V gene: TRBV7-2

CDR3 protein: CAWSVRDRDYEQYF
CDR3 DNA: TGTGCCTGGAGTGTAAGGGACAGAGACTACGAGCAGTACTTC
D gene: TRBD1
clone size: few
J gene: TRBJ2-7
V gene: TRBV30

CDR3 protein: CASSLARVLLTDNEQFF
CDR3 DNA: TGCGCCAGCAGCTTGGCCCGTGTACTTCTTACAGACAATGAGCAGTTCTTC
D gene: -
clone size: -
J gene: TRBJ2-1
V gene: TRBV5-1

CDR3 protein: CASSLRTSAYGNEQFF
CDR3 DNA: TGTGCCAGCAGCTTACGGACTAGCGCCTACGGGAATGAGCAGTTCTTC
D gene: TRBD2
clone size: -
J gene: TRBJ2-1
V gene: TRBV7-9

CDR3 protein: CASSFTANTEAFF
CDR3 DNA: TGTGCCAGCAGCTTTACGGCGAACACTGAAGCTTTCTTT
D gene: -
clone size: -
J gene: TRBJ1-1
V gene: TRBV11-2

CDR3 protein: CASSFGAGNTEAFF
CDR3 DNA: TGTGCCAGCAGCTTTGGTGCAGGGAACACTGAAGCTTTCTTT
D gene: -
clone size: -
J gene: TRBJ1-1
V gene: TRBV5-4

CDR3 protein: CAILPGGPGELFF
CDR3 DNA: TGTGCCATCTTGCCCGGGGGCCCCGGGGAGCTGTTTTTT
D gene: -
clone size: -
J gene: TRBJ2-2
V gene: TRBV7-9

CDR3 protein: CASTWRSGGNTGELFF
CDR3 DNA: TGTGCCAGTACCTGGCGGAGCGGGGGCAACACCGGGGAGCTGTTTTTT
D gene: TRBD2
clone size: few
J gene: TRBJ2-2
V gene: TRBV19

CDR3 protein: CASSDRGNSPLHF
CDR3 DNA: TGTGCCAGCAGTGACCGGGGAAATTCACCCCTCCACTTT
D gene: -
clone size: -
J gene: TRBJ1-6
V gene: TRBV6-1

CDR3 protein: CASSQDMRVADEQFF
CDR3 DNA: TGCGCCAGCAGCCAAGATATGAGGGTAGCAGATGAGCAGTTCTTC
D gene: -
clone size: -
J gene: TRBJ2-1
V gene: TRBV4-3

CDR3 protein: CASSVGAGRSADTQYF
CDR3 DNA: TGTGCCAGCAGCGTAGGCGCGGGGAGGTCTGCAGATACGCAGTATTTT
D gene: -
clone size: -
J gene: TRBJ2-3
V gene: TRBV9

CDR3 protein: CASSELRQLTEAFF
CDR3 DNA: TGTGCCAGCAGTGAACTTAGACAGCTCACTGAAGCTTTCTTT
D gene: -
clone size: -
J gene: TRBJ1-1
V gene: TRBV6-1

CDR3 protein: CASSLTGTNYGYTF
CDR3 DNA: TGTGCCAGCAGCTTGACCGGGACCAACTATGGCTACACCTTC
D gene: -
clone size: -
J gene: TRBJ1-2
V gene: TRBV7-2

CDR3 protein: CAWSVKSSAWGQGEYGYTF
CDR3 DNA: TGTGCCTGGAGTGTAAAGTCCTCTGCGTGGGGACAGGGGGAATATGGCTACACCTTC
D gene: TRBD1
clone size: -
J gene: TRBJ1-2
V gene: TRBV30

CDR3 protein: CASSRRGQGNEKLFF
CDR3 DNA: TGTGCCAGTAGCCGCCGGGGACAGGGCAATGAAAAACTGTTTTTT
D gene: TRBD1
clone size: -
J gene: TRBJ1-4
V gene: TRBV19

CDR3 protein: CASSQGLPPGYTGELFF
CDR3 DNA: TGCGCCAGCAGCCAAGGACTTCCCCCAGGGTACACCGGGGAGCTGTTTTTT
D gene: -
clone size: -
J gene: TRBJ2-2
V gene: TRBV4-3

CDR3 protein: CASSLGGGGSSGANVLTF
CDR3 DNA: TGTGCCAGCAGCTTGGGAGGAGGGGGTAGCTCTGGGGCCAACGTCCTGACTTTC
D gene: -
clone size: few
J gene: TRBJ2-6
V gene: TRBV5-6

CDR3 protein: CASSIGGTDTQYF
CDR3 DNA: TGTGCCAGTAGTATAGGTGGCACAGATACGCAGTATTTT
D gene: -
clone size: -
J gene: TRBJ2-3
V gene: TRBV19

CDR3 protein: CASSDTGSSYNEQFF
CDR3 DNA: TGCGCCAGCAGTGATACAGGGAGCTCCTACAATGAGCAGTTCTTC
D gene: -
clone size: -
J gene: TRBJ2-1
V gene: TRBV10-1

CDR3 protein: CATSREGHSNQPQHF
CDR3 DNA: TGTGCCACCAGCAGAGAGGGACATAGCAATCAGCCCCAGCATTTT
D gene: -
clone size: -
J gene: TRBJ1-5
V gene: TRBV15

CDR3 protein: CSVEEDLAGTTNEQFF
CDR3 DNA: TGCAGCGTTGAAGAAGATCTAGCGGGAACGACCAATGAGCAGTTCTTC
D gene: TRBD2
clone size: -
J gene: TRBJ2-1
V gene: TRBV29-1

CDR3 protein: CASSFGGLQKETQYF
CDR3 DNA: TGTGCCAGCAGTTTCGGCGGGCTCCAGAAAGAGACCCAGTACTTC
D gene: -
clone size: -
J gene: TRBJ2-5
V gene: TRBV27

CDR3 protein: CATKTSTTNEKLFF
CDR3 DNA: TGTGCCACCAAGACGTCTACAACTAATGAAAAACTGTTTTTT
D gene: -
clone size: few
J gene: TRBJ1-4
V gene: TRBV2

CDR3 protein: CARSFNRGHMNTEAFF
CDR3 DNA: TGTGCCAGAAGCTTCAACAGGGGCCACATGAACACTGAAGCTTTCTTT
D gene: TRBD1
clone size: -
J gene: TRBJ1-1
V gene: TRBV5-3

CDR3 protein: CASSKVPRQGVNEQFF
CDR3 DNA: TGTGCCAGCAGCAAAGTCCCGAGACAGGGAGTCAATGAGCAGTTCTTC
D gene: -
clone size: -
J gene: TRBJ2-1
V gene: TRBV21-1

CDR3 protein: CASSTSGSGGYNEQFF
CDR3 DNA: TGTGCCAGTAGTACCTCAGGGAGCGGGGGTTACAATGAGCAGTTCTTC
D gene: TRBD2
clone size: -
J gene: TRBJ2-1
V gene: TRBV19

CDR3 protein: CASSLNPGQTYEQYF
CDR3 DNA: TGTGCCAGCAGCTTAAATCCGGGACAGACCTACGAGCAGTACTTC
D gene: TRBD1
clone size: -
J gene: TRBJ2-7
V gene: TRBV7-2

CDR3 protein: CASRKGNEQFF
CDR3 DNA: TGTGCCAGCAGGAAGGGCAATGAGCAGTTCTTC
D gene: -
clone size: -
J gene: TRBJ2-1
V gene: TRBV6-6

CDR3 protein: CASSLAGDRQETQYF
CDR3 DNA: TGTGCCAGCAGCTTAGCGGGAGACCGACAAGAGACCCAGTACTTC
D gene: TRBD2
clone size: -
J gene: TRBJ2-5
V gene: TRBV7-3

CDR3 protein: CSVVNRGLRNSYEQYF
CDR3 DNA: TGCAGCGTTGTTAACAGGGGGCTGAGGAACTCCTACGAGCAGTACTTC
D gene: TRBD1
clone size: -
J gene: TRBJ2-7
V gene: TRBV29-1

CDR3 protein: CASSQIRGDTYEQYF
CDR3 DNA: TGCGCCAGCAGCCAAATACGGGGGGACACCTACGAGCAGTACTTC
D gene: -
clone size: -
J gene: TRBJ2-7
V gene: TRBV4-3

CDR3 protein: CASSLQPSYNEQFF
CDR3 DNA: TGTGCCAGCAGCTTACAACCCTCCTACAATGAGCAGTTCTTC
D gene: -
clone size: -
J gene: TRBJ2-1
V gene: TRBV7-2

CDR3 protein: CASSLQGAGEKLFF
CDR3 DNA: TGTGCCAGCAGCTTACAGGGGGCTGGCGAAAAACTGTTTTTT
D gene: TRBD1
clone size: -
J gene: TRBJ1-4
V gene: TRBV13

CDR3 protein: CASSIQGPPSPQHF
CDR3 DNA: TGCGCCAGCAGCATACAGGGCCCCCCGTCGCCCCAGCATTTT
D gene: -
clone size: -
J gene: TRBJ1-5
V gene: TRBV5-1

CDR3 protein: CASRHNGGGETQYF
CDR3 DNA: TGTGCCAGCAGACACAACGGGGGCGGGGAGACCCAGTACTTC
D gene: -
clone size: -
J gene: TRBJ2-5
V gene: TRBV7-2

CDR3 protein: CASSLGAQGAPYEQYF
CDR3 DNA: TGTGCCAGCAGCTTGGGTGCACAGGGGGCCCCCTACGAGCAGTACTTC
D gene: TRBD1
clone size: -
J gene: TRBJ2-7
V gene: TRBV5-5

CDR3 protein: CASSLATGGESIYNEQFF
CDR3 DNA: TGCGCCAGCAGCTTGGCGACAGGGGGCGAGTCAATTTACAATGAGCAGTTCTTC
D gene: TRBD1
clone size: few
J gene: TRBJ2-1
V gene: TRBV5-1

CDR3 protein: CASSIGDRGGGNQPQHF
CDR3 DNA: TGTGCCAGTAGTATTGGGGACAGGGGAGGTGGCAATCAGCCCCAGCATTTT
D gene: TRBD1
clone size: once
J gene: TRBJ1-5
V gene: TRBV19

CDR3 protein: CASSKLTGYATNEKLFF
CDR3 DNA: TGTGCCAGCAGCAAACTCACAGGTTATGCAACTAATGAAAAACTGTTTTTT
D gene: -
clone size: -
J gene: TRBJ1-4
V gene: TRBV21-1

CDR3 protein: CASSPGLAGTNEQFF
CDR3 DNA: TGTGCCAGCTCACCGGGACTAGCGGGGACTAATGAGCAGTTCTTC
D gene: TRBD2
clone size: -
J gene: TRBJ2-1
V gene: TRBV18

CDR3 protein: CASTGGGSYTEAFF
CDR3 DNA: TGTGCCAGCACCGGCGGAGGGTCTTACACTGAAGCTTTCTTT
D gene: -
clone size: -
J gene: TRBJ1-1
V gene: TRBV25-1

CDR3 protein: CASSLARTGATGYTF
CDR3 DNA: TGTGCCAGCAGCTTAGCGAGGACAGGGGCAACGGGCTACACCTTC
D gene: TRBD1
clone size: -
J gene: TRBJ1-2
V gene: TRBV7-2

CDR3 protein: CASSLGAPDGYTF
CDR3 DNA: TGTGCCAGCAGCTTAGGGGCCCCGGATGGCTACACCTTC
D gene: -
clone size: -
J gene: TRBJ1-2
V gene: TRBV7-2

CDR3 protein: CASSQGLAEYDEQYF
CDR3 DNA: TGTGCCAGCAGCCAGGGACTAGCGGAGTATGACGAGCAGTACTTC
D gene: TRBD2
clone size: -
J gene: TRBJ2-7
V gene: TRBV9